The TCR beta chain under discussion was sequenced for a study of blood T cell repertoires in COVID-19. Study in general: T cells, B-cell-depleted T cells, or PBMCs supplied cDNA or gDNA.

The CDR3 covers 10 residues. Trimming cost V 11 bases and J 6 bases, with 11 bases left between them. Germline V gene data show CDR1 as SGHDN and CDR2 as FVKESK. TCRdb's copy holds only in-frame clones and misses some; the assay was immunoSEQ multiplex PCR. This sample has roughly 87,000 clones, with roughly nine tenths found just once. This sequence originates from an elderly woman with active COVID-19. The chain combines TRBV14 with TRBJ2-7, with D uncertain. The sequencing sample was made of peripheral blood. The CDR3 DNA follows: TGTGCCGCCCTATGGGCCGAGCAGTACTTC. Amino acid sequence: CAALWAEQYF.